The entry that follows covers one T cell receptor (beta chain) sequence. This clone was counted a single time. Its specific antigen is unknown. No qualities accompany the bases; no much larger clone lies one base away. This specimen belongs to a study of blood T cell repertoires in COVID-19 (dated by TCRdb to 2018 to 2021). Some background on the complete study: Samples from collaborators originated in the United States, Italy and Spain and spanned both the acute and convalescent phases of COVID-19. The material from the prospective study consisted of cDNA or gDNA derived from T cells, B-cell-depleted T cells, or PBMCs. Deeply sampled blood TCRbeta repertoires from subjects exposed to, actively infected with, or recovered from COVID-19 were included in the dataset. The repertoires were released in a freely available public database meant as a resource for research on the immune response to SARS-CoV-2. The samples were drawn from two sources: the first 160 participants of the ongoing ImmuneRACE study, and some 1,300 subjects contributed by 6 global collaborators. The sample metadata nearly always contained a de-identified subject ID, COVID-19 status, age in years and sex. Where HLA class I and class II types were available, the types were taken from metadata supplied by the sample provider, not from assay-based typing.

Each collaborating institution followed its own protocols to collect whole blood in K2EDTA tubes. For TCRbeta analysis, collaborators shipped samples as frozen whole blood, isolated PBMCs, or DNA extracted from either of those sample types. Study-wide findings and limitations: Clinical and demographic metadata were provided uncurated, with the amount varying by source and participant.

The immunoSEQ Assay, a bias-controlled multiplex PCR, was used to amplify TCRbeta CDR3 regions from genomic DNA. In the original analysis: The number of nucleated cells in each sample was estimated by amplification of reference gene primers within the assay. To quantify the absolute abundance of each unique TCRbeta CDR3 rearrangement, sequence reads were collapsed and filtered. For each sample, productive Simpson clonality was calculated as the square root of Simpson's diversity index over productive rearrangements. The clones in this table, taken by TCRdb from immuneACCESS, are in-frame only. Not every clone is retained; where verified, under half of the shortfall comes from an unresolved V gene, and the cause of the rest is unknown. V, J and clone size derive from that table, while D and trimming were established from the DNA sequence. The sample table shows around 170,000 clones, and less than 90% are seen once. The top ten hold around 6.1% of the sample.

The sequenced sample consisted of peripheral blood. This TCR derives from a woman between 35 and 50 years old with acute or convalescent COVID-19.

The CDR3 reads as follows: CATSDSLTGMPTDTQYF. The DNA sequence reads TGTGCCACCAGTGATAGCCTAACAGGAATGCCCACAGATACGCAGTATTTT. The chain is encoded by TRBV24-1 joined to TRBJ2-3, and perhaps TRBD1 as D gene, on 5 matching bases. The germline V gene gives CDR1 as KGHDR and CDR2 as SFDVKD. Trimming takes 3 bases from V and 2 bases from J, and the germline ends sit 17 bases apart. The CDR3 holds 17 amino acids from the cysteine to the phenylalanine. Only the CDR3 DNA stays, 51 bases, in frame from base 1.